This TCR beta chain was recovered during a study of naive and memory T cell subsets. Germline V lookup: CDR1 LNHDA, CDR2 SQIVND (reference sequence). The CDR3 runs to 14 residues. V shed 6 bases, J shed 7 bases, and the junction held 5 bases outside the gene matches. The SP2 primer and nested alpha and beta constant region primers amplified ligated cDNA in four rounds. TCRdb reprocessed the 5' RACE reads with MiXCR, giving one entry per CDR3 protein. The repertoire holds about 48,000 distinct CDR3 sequences, with 4.7% as singletons. This clonotype was observed many times. An oligonucleotide containing a UMI was ligated to the 3' end of TCR cDNA.

This chain uses TRBV19 with TRBJ1-4, with 10 bases matching TRBD1. The sequence came from a female donor in good health. The CDR3 here is CASRDRGVTEKLFF. The CDR3 DNA reads as TGTGCCAGTAGGGACAGGGGGGTTACTGAAAAACTGTTTTTT.